This T cell receptor beta chain is from a study of blood T cell repertoires in COVID-19. Study-wide context: The origin of the acute and convalescent COVID-19 samples was the United States, Italy and Spain. T cells, B-cell-depleted T cells, or PBMCs supplied cDNA or gDNA.

Source study methods: Nucleated cell number was recorded as an estimate derived from reference gene primer amplification. TCRdb's table, derived via immunoSEQ multiplex PCR, lists solely in-frame clones and lacks some. Clone size and the V and J calls come from that table; the DNA yielded D and trimming. The sample records around 200,000 clones, around 83% being singletons. This CDR3 spans 15 amino acids. Trimming at V came to 2 bases and at J to 5 bases, leaving 6 bases not matched to a gene. Germline CDR1 KGHSH, CDR2 LQKENI. The V gene is TRBV18, the J gene TRBJ2-5; 9 bases are a match to TRBD2. The source material was peripheral blood. This TCR came from a woman at least 80 years old with acute or convalescent COVID-19. The CDR3 is CASSPGLAGSETQYF. DNA for the CDR3: TGTGCCAGCTCACCAGGGCTAGCGGGGTCGGAGACCCAGTACTTC.